Each of the 28 T cell receptor beta chains below was sequenced from the same sample in a study of T cells in Graves' hyperthyroidism and ophthalmopathy. RNA transcripts served as the template for amplifying TCR beta CDR3 regions. Using the HTBI primer set, a first-round RT-PCR was run on the TCR CDR3. Via MiXCR, TCRdb re-called the multiplex PCR reads, giving one row per CDR3 protein. The repertoire holds around 540,000 distinct CDR3 sequences, around 46% seen once, with nearly 8.5% in the top ten. The sequenced material came from peripheral blood or thyroid tissue (not recorded which). The receptors shown here come from a woman in her late teens or twenties with Graves' hyperthyroidism.

This clonotype came up many times. The V call is TRBV15, the J call TRBJ2-5; maybe TRBD2 (6 bases). The germline gives CDR1 LNHNV, CDR2 YYDKDF (reference sequence). Trimming cost V 0 bases and J 5 bases, with 10 bases left between them. The CDR3 extends over 14 amino acids. CDR3 DNA: TGTGCCACCAGCAGAGAAGGACTAAGGGAGACCCAGTACTTC. This codes for CATSREGLRETQYF. The entire variable domain, with the rest obtained from reference TRBV15 and TRBJ2-5, is as follows: DAMVIQNPRYQVTQFGKPVTLSCSQTLNHNVMYWYQQKSSQAPKLLFHYYDKDFNNEADTPDNFQSRRPNTSFCFLDIRSPGLGDTAMYLCATSREGLRETQYFGPGTRLLVL.

The J gene is TRBJ1-4, the V gene TRBV7-9; the D gene is possibly TRBD1 (5 bases). V lost 7 bases and J lost 11, with 23 bases in between. Germline lookup yields CDR1 SEHNR and CDR2 FQNEAQ (reference sequence). The CDR3 runs 15 residues. The CDR3 protein is CASNKGTGWEEKLFF. The DNA for the CDR3 is TGTGCCAGCAACAAGGGCACAGGTTGGGAGGAGAAACTGTTTTTT. Using reference TRBV7-9 and TRBJ1-4 for the parts outside the CDR3, the full variable domain is DTGVSQNPRHKITKRGQNVTFRCDPISEHNRLYWYRQTLGQGPEFLTYFQNEAQLEKSRLLSDRFSAERPKGSFSTLEIQRTEQGDSAMYLCASNKGTGWEEKLFFGSGTQLSVL.

A word on this clonotype: Germline and junction disagree at one end, which may indicate a read error. The rearrangement links TRBV7-9 to TRBJ1-1; D unresolved. The CDR3 sequence is 13 residues long. Germline V CDR1 and CDR2: SEHNR, FQNEAQ (reference sequence). The CDR3 DNA is TGTGCCAGCAGCTTGCCAGAGAACACTGAAGCTTCCTTT. This translates into CASSLPENTEASF.

This clonotype was observed many times. The J gene is TRBJ1-4, the V gene TRBV5-1; the D is unclear. CDR1 SGHRS and CDR2 YFSETQ come from the germline V gene. V lost 5 bases and J 6 bases, leaving 5 bases between the germline ends. The CDR3 is made up of 11 amino acids. The CDR3, as DNA: TGCGCCAGCAGTATTGATGAAAAACTGTTTTTT. It is translated as CASSIDEKLFF.

The rearrangement uses TRBV2 and TRBJ1-1, with D possibly being TRBD1 (5 bases). With 10 bases removed from V and 3 bases from J, the gap between germline ends came to 15 bases. Germline V lookup: CDR1 SNHLY, CDR2 FYNNEI. The CDR3 has 13 amino acids. The CDR3 is CANELDSHTEAFF. In nucleotides, the CDR3 is TGTGCCAACGAACTTGACAGTCACACTGAAGCTTTCTTT.

This clonotype has at least ten counts. V is TRBV9 and J is TRBJ1-6; TRBD1 matches 7 bases. Germline CDR1 and CDR2: SGDLS and YYNGEE. V was clipped by 2 bases and J by 8 bases; unmatched bases: 10. This CDR3 has 16 amino acids. CDR3 coding DNA: TGTGCCAGCAGCGTCCATGACAGGGCCTACGATTCACCCCTCCACTTT. Protein: CASSVHDRAYDSPLHF.

A few counts support this clonotype. The V call is TRBV7-9, the J call TRBJ1-2; unclear D gene. This CDR3 comprises 15 residues. CDR1 and CDR2 from the germline V gene are SEHNR and FQNEAQ (reference sequence). V dropped 1 base and J dropped 2 bases, with 11 bases sitting between them. For the CDR3, the DNA is TGTGCCAGCAGCTTAGTGGGCAGGTGGAACTATGGCTACACCTTC. It is translated as CASSLVGRWNYGYTF.

The chain is built from TRBV7-9 and TRBJ2-5; possible D gene TRBD1, 5 bases. Germline values: CDR1 SEHNR, CDR2 FQNEAQ (reference sequence). The CDR3 runs 18 residues. The V and J ends lost 5 bases and 2 bases respectively, with 24 bases between them. CDR3: CASSQDLAAGLTQETQYF. The CDR3 coding sequence is TGTGCCAGCAGCCAAGACTTGGCGGCAGGGCTAACACAAGAGACCCAGTACTTC.

This clonotype was observed many times. At one end, the junction sequence differs from germline, possibly due to a read error. V usage is TRBV7-9 and J usage is TRBJ2-5, with 7 bases fitting TRBD1. The CDR3 spans 14 residues. Germline CDR1 and CDR2: SEHNR and FQNEAQ (reference sequence). The CDR3 sequence is CASSPRDSQETQYF. The CDR3 region has the DNA TGCGCCAGCAGCCCCCGGGACAGCCAAGAGACCCAGTACTTC.

V and J are TRBV2 and TRBJ1-6, with D possibly being TRBD1 (6 bases). V was shortened by 6 bases and J by 6 bases, with 6 bases between the two germline ends. In germline, CDR1 is SNHLY, CDR2 FYNNEI. There are 12 residues in the CDR3. The DNA for the CDR3 is TGTGCCAGCAGGGGGGCTAATTCACCCCTCCACTTT. Its translation is CASRGANSPLHF.

This clonotype has just one count. This sequence joins TRBV25-1 and TRBJ1-4, with D uncertain. Per the germline V gene, CDR1 is MGHDK and CDR2 is SYGVNS. CDR3 size: 15 residues. V was cut by 5 bases and J by 5 bases, with 15 bases left in between. CDR3 protein: CASSFTRGWNEKLFF. CDR3 sequence (DNA): TGTGCCAGCAGTTTTACCCGGGGATGGAATGAAAAACTGTTTTTT.

This chain connects TRBV4-3 to TRBJ1-4, with D unclear. Trimming shortened V by 6 bases and J by 7 bases, and 9 bases separated the two germline ends. Germline CDR1 LGHNA, CDR2 YSLEER. The CDR3 consists of 12 residues. Here the CDR3 DNA reads TGCGCCAGCAGTCCCGTGGGTGAAAAACTGTTTTTT. It specifies CASSPVGEKLFF.

This clonotype has a handful of counts. V and J are TRBV20-1 and TRBJ1-6; a possible D gene is TRBD1 (5 bases). CDR1 is DFQATT, CDR2 SNEGSKA, per germline (reference sequence). The length of the CDR3 is 12 residues. The CDR3 DNA reads as TGCGGTGGGGGGTGGTATAATTCACCCCTCCACTTT. Translation: CGGGWYNSPLHF.

This chain connects TRBV10-3 to TRBJ1-1; D might be TRBD1 (5 bases). Germline V gene sequence: CDR1 ENHRY, CDR2 SYGVKD. The CDR3 is 11 residues long. V was shortened by 5 bases and J by 11 bases, with 12 bases between the two germline ends. CDR3 protein: CAISFDGTAFF. CDR3 in DNA: TGTGCCATCAGTTTCGATGGGACTGCTTTCTTT.

V gene TRBV7-9 combines with J gene TRBJ2-7; D possibly matches TRBD1 or TRBD2 (5 bases each). V lost 3 bases and J lost 6, with 15 bases in between. Germline CDR1 reads SEHNR; CDR2 reads FQNEAQ (reference sequence). There are 14 residues in the CDR3. The CDR3: CASSFGAVGPEQYF. The CDR3 nucleotides read TGTGCCAGCAGCTTCGGAGCGGTGGGGCCCGAGCAGTACTTC.

In the case of this clonotype: A single base separates this from a much larger clone, so it may be a read error. The gene calls are TRBV10-1 and TRBJ2-5; 8 nucleotides agree with TRBD1. The CDR3 is 16 residues long. Germline V lookup: CDR1 WNHNN, CDR2 SYGVQD (reference sequence). In nucleotides, the CDR3 is TGCACCAGCAGTGAGTACCGACAGGGGATGGCAGAGACCCAGTACTTC. Translating it yields CTSSEYRQGMAETQYF.

V gene TRBV7-2 combines with J gene TRBJ2-2, with D possibly called TRBD1 or TRBD2 (5 bases each). The CDR3 runs 16 residues. Deletions cut 5 bases from V and 6 bases from J, with 19 bases between. Germline V gives CDR1 SGHTA, CDR2 FQGNSA. CDR3 bases: TGTGCCAGCAGCCCCTCCTGGGACCGGGGCTCCGGGGAGCTGTTTTTT. It translates to CASSPSWDRGSGELFF.

The rearrangement links TRBV10-3 to TRBJ2-7; D is perhaps TRBD1 (6 bases). The V end lost 10 bases, the J end lost 3 bases, and 19 bases lay between the germline ends. Germline CDR1 is ENHRY and CDR2 is SYGVKD. The CDR3 totals 14 residues. DNA of the CDR3: TGTGCCAGTTGGTTCCGGGACACACACTACGAGCAGTACTTC. Its translation is CASWFRDTHYEQYF.

This clonotype was counted a few times. The rearrangement links TRBV7-2 to TRBJ2-7, with D possibly TRBD1 on 5 matching bases. This CDR3 comprises 13 residues. Germline-derived CDR1 and CDR2 are SGHTA and FQGNSA. Trimming stripped 3 bases from V and 5 bases from J, with 11 bases between. The CDR3 DNA reads TGTGCCAGCAGCTTGGTACAGGCGGACGAGCAGTACTTC. It yields the protein CASSLVQADEQYF.

This chain joins TRBV2 and TRBJ2-7, with D perhaps TRBD2 (5 bases). CDR3 length: 15 residues. Germline CDR1 SNHLY, CDR2 FYNNEI. The germline V and J ends were trimmed by 5 bases and 0 bases, with 14 bases remaining between them. CDR3 nucleotides: TGTGCCAGCAGTCGCGATCCGGGAAGCTCCTACGAGCAGTACTTC. Amino acid sequence: CASSRDPGSSYEQYF.

The chain combines TRBV7-6 with TRBJ2-5; D might be TRBD2 (6 bases). The germline V gene has CDR1 SGHVS and CDR2 FNYEAQ. The CDR3 has 14 amino acids. V was pared by 5 bases and J by 5 bases, with 15 bases between. The CDR3 here is CASSRGREYETQYF. The CDR3 bases are TGTGCCAGCAGCCGCGGACGGGAGTATGAGACCCAGTACTTC.

The sample holds one count of this clonotype. This may be a read error: a much more frequent sequence differs by one nucleotide. The V gene is TRBV11-2, the J gene TRBJ2-5; 9 bases match TRBD1. The CDR3 sequence is 15 residues long. CDR1 SGHAT and CDR2 FQNNGV come from the germline V gene. The V and J ends lost 1 base and 5 bases, in that order; junction bases with no gene match: 5. CDR3 sequence (DNA): TGTGCCAGCAGCTTAGTCACAGGGGGCGATGAGACCCAGTACTTC. Amino acid sequence: CASSLVTGGDETQYF.

As regards this clonotype: One end of the junction varies from germline; a read error may be responsible. The chain combines TRBV9 with TRBJ2-2; D gene unclear. Germline-derived CDR1 and CDR2 are SGDLS and YYNGEE. This CDR3 has 14 amino acids. Here the CDR3 DNA reads TGCGCCAGCAGCCCCCCAGGTCTCACCGGGGAGCTGTTTTTT. Its translation: CASSPPGLTGELFF. Combining the CDR3 with reference TRBV9 and TRBJ2-2 gives the whole variable domain DSGVTQTPKHLITATGQRVTLRCSPRSGDLSVYWYQQSLDQGLQFLIQYYNGEERAKGNILERFSAQQFPDLHSELNLSSLELGDSALYFCASSPPGLTGELFFGEGSRLTVL.

With regard to this clonotype: Being one base from a much bigger clone, this may be a read error. V usage is TRBV24-1 and J usage is TRBJ1-2; no firm D call. The CDR3 totals 16 residues. V lost 6 bases and J lost 7, with 23 bases in between. From germline, CDR1 is KGHDR and CDR2 SFDVKD. The CDR3 coding sequence is TGTGCCACCAGTAATACCCGGACGACGGACCCCGGTGGCTACACCTTC. Translated: CATSNTRTTDPGGYTF.

With respect to this clonotype: The junction departs from germline at one end; a sequencing error may be responsible. This sequence joins TRBV19 and TRBJ1-2, with TRBD1 as a possible D gene (6 bases). The CDR3 runs 13 residues. Germline CDR1 is LNHDA and CDR2 is SQIVND (reference sequence). The CDR3 bases are TGTGCCAGTACCCCGGGGACACACTATGGCTGCACCTTC. Translation gives CASTPGTHYGCTF.

The chain recombines TRBV10-3 with TRBJ1-2, with D possibly matching TRBD1 (6 bases). CDR1 and CDR2 (germline): ENHRY, SYGVKD. The germline V and J ends were trimmed by 10 bases and 5 bases, with 20 bases remaining between them. This CDR3 has 14 amino acids. This CDR3 reads CASRQDSAEYGYTF. CDR3 in DNA: TGTGCCAGCAGACAGGACAGCGCTGAGTATGGCTACACCTTC.

In this sample, this clonotype turned up a few times. The V gene is TRBV5-1, the J gene TRBJ1-4; D is unresolved. V gave up 5 bases and J gave up 4 bases, with 9 bases separating them. The CDR3 covers 13 residues. From germline, CDR1 is SGHRS and CDR2 YFSETQ. Written as DNA, the CDR3 is TGCGCCAGCAGTTGGCAGGATAATGAAAAACTGTTTTTT. Its translation: CASSWQDNEKLFF.

This clonotype has ten or more counts. The V gene is TRBV2, the J gene TRBJ1-2, with D unclear. The CDR3 length is 14 residues. The V and J ends lost 5 bases and 2 bases respectively, with 12 bases between them. Germline V gene lookup returns CDR1 SNHLY and CDR2 FYNNEI. CDR3 loop: CASSPRTVNYGYTF. The CDR3 DNA reads TGTGCCAGCAGTCCTCGGACCGTCAACTATGGCTACACCTTC. Using reference TRBV2 and TRBJ1-2 for the parts outside the CDR3, the full variable domain is EPEVTQTPSHQVTQMGQEVILRCVPISNHLYFYWYRQILGQKVEFLVSFYNNEISEKSEIFDDQFSVERPDGSNFTLKIRSTKLEDSAMYFCASSPRTVNYGYTFGSGTRLTVV.